This T cell receptor (beta chain) came from a study of siplizumab effects on memory and regulatory T cells. As for this clone: Its antigen is undetermined.

General study points: Proliferating Tregs in siplizumab cultures were never verified as suppressive. In siplizumab conditions, mappable alloreactive CD4+ clones averaged about 69% Treg-derived, against approximately 27% in controls. With siplizumab, cumulative frequency of CD4+ memory-derived alloreactive sequences dropped significantly.

About 100,000 TCR templates underwent assay in every sample. Here immunoSEQ multiplex PCR was the method, and the copy in TCRdb shows in-frame clones only, minus some. The profile shows around 83,000 clones, 80% to 90% of them singletons. V shed 0 bases and J 4 bases; nucleotides not matched to a gene: 6. Germline loops: CDR1 SGHRS, CDR2 YFSETQ. The CDR3 is 16 residues long. The sequenced sample consisted of CD4+ T cells sorted from blood. The clonotype originates from a human donor in good health. The V and J genes are TRBV5-1 and TRBJ2-3; TRBD2 agrees at 9 bases. Here the CDR3 DNA reads TGCGCCAGCAGCTTGGCCATAGCGGGAGCGGCAGATACGCAGTATTTT. Amino acids: CASSLAIAGAADTQYF.